This T cell receptor beta chain originates from a study of beta chain features in type 1 diabetes. Expressed TCRB transcripts were sequenced after all isolated RNA was converted to cDNA. Profiling relied on immunoSEQ multiplex PCR, and the TCRdb table lists in-frame clones only, not all of them. The sample carries around 180,000 clones, approximately 7.8% recorded once. Study-level findings and limits: Shortening of TCRB CDR3s, moderate but significant, appeared in all four CD4+ subsets of Type 1 diabetes patients.

With regard to this clone: The antigen is undetermined.

Germline-derived CDR1 and CDR2 are MNHEY and SVGAGI. V lost 3 bases to trimming and J lost 4 bases; unmatched junction nucleotides: 3. This CDR3 is 14 amino acids long. Material: central memory CD4+ T cells from blood. V gene TRBV6-5 combines with J gene TRBJ2-3, with 8 nucleotides matching TRBD2. The origin of this receptor is a woman aged 40-49 years with type 1 diabetes. The CDR3, as DNA: TGTGCCAGCAGTTATGCGGGAGGAGCAGATACGCAGTATTTT. It codes for CASSYAGGADTQYF.